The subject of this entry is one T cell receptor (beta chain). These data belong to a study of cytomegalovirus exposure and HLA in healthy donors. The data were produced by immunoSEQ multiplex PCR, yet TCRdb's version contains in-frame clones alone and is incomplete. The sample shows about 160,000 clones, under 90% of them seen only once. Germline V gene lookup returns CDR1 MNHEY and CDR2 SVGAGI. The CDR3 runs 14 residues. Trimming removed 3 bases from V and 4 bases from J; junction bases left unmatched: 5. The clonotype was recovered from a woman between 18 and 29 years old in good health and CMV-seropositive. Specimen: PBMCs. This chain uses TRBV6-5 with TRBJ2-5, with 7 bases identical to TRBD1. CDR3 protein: CASSYPGQPETQYF. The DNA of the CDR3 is TGTGCCAGCAGTTATCCGGGACAGCCAGAGACCCAGTACTTC.